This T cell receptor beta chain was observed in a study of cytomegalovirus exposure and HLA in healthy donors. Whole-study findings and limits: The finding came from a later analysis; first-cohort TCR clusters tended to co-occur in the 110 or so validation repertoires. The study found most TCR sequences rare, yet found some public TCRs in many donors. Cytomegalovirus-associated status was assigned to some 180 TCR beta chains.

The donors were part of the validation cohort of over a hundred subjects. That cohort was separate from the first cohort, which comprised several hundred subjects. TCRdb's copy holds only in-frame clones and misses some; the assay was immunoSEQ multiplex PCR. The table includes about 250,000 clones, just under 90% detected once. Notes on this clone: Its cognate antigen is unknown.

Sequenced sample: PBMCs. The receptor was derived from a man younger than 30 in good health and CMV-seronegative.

In DNA, the CDR3 is TGTGCCAGCAGCTCTAGCGGGGGAACCGAGCAGTACTTC. It translates to CASSSSGGTEQYF. The chain employs TRBV7-6 and TRBJ2-7; 10 bases are shared with TRBD2. Germline V lookup: CDR1 SGHVS, CDR2 FNYEAQ. There are 13 residues in the CDR3. Germline trimming cut 4 bases from V and 6 bases from J; bases unmatched to any gene: 3.